This T cell receptor (beta chain) came from a study of PD-1 blockade in classical Hodgkin lymphoma. Notes on the study in general: Reports described newly diagnosed patients as having lower baseline TCR diversity than healthy donors. Unlike CD8+ TCR diversity, which did not rise significantly by C4D1, CD4+ TCR diversity did. Still unresolved is the cause of the repertoire differences, which may be disease activity or prior therapy.

The V end was cut by 3 bases, the J end by 5 bases, with 13 bases between. From germline, CDR1 is MNHEY and CDR2 SMNVEV (reference sequence). This CDR3 is 15 amino acids long. Time point in this sample: cycle 4 day 1 (C4D1), after more than five weeks of nivolumab. Every single patient, without exception, relapsed after autologous stem cell transplantation, and brentuximab vedotin exposure varied. From thawed PBMCs, magnetic negative selection was used to isolate the CD8+ T cells. In regard to this clone: The antigen is unknown.

Some clones are missing from TCRdb's copy, which holds only in-frame ones; the method was immunoSEQ multiplex PCR. Of about 21,000 clones listed, approximately 84% are singletons. V gene TRBV27 combines with J gene TRBJ2-2; D may be TRBD1 or TRBD2 (7 bases each). The sample consisted of CD8+ T cells from blood, taken before the fourth cycle of nivolumab. The receptor was derived from a human donor with classical Hodgkin lymphoma. CDR3 sequence (DNA): TGTGCCAGCAGTTTGGGAGGGGGCCGGACCGGGGAGCTGTTTTTT. Its translation is CASSLGGGRTGELFF.